The next 10 T cell receptor beta chains were all read from a single sample in a study of CD8+CD57+ T cells in acquired aplastic anemia. Investigators profiled TCR beta VDJ and CDR3 from genomic DNA template. MiXCR was run by TCRdb on the reads, yielding one entry per CDR3 protein. The sample shows 250,000 to 350,000 distinct CDR3 sequences, approximately 55% of them seen only once. The sequencing sample was made of sorted CD4+, CD8+, or CD8+CD57+ T cells (not recorded which) from PBMCs. These receptors all stem from a human donor with severe aplastic anemia or a healthy control (not recorded which).

There are many counts of this clonotype. The chain carries TRBV5-6 and TRBJ2-2; D is tentatively TRBD1 or TRBD2 (5 bases each). With 1 base removed from V and 0 bases from J, the gap between germline ends came to 10 bases. Germline values: CDR1 SGHDT, CDR2 YYEEEE. The CDR3 runs to 16 residues. CDR3 nucleotide sequence: TGTGCCAGCAGCTTGAGTAAGGGACCGAACACCGGGGAGCTGTTTTTT. Translated: CASSLSKGPNTGELFF.

The V and J genes are TRBV2 and TRBJ2-7; weak D call: TRBD2 (6 bases). The CDR3 has 18 residues. Germline V gives CDR1 SNHLY, CDR2 FYNNEI. The V end was cut by 3 bases, the J end by 0 bases, with 21 bases between. The CDR3 region has the DNA TGTGCCAGCAGTGATCGCGGGATTGCACCTCCGTGCTCCTACGAGCAGTACTTC. This translates into CASSDRGIAPPCSYEQYF.

The rearrangement links TRBV7-9 to TRBJ1-5, with TRBD1 matching 9 bases. The ends lost 7 bases at V and 3 bases at J; junction bases unmatched: 4. The length of the CDR3 is 14 residues. The germline V gene has CDR1 SEHNR and CDR2 FQNEAQ (reference sequence). The CDR3 DNA reads TGTGCCAGCAAGCGGACAGGGGACAATCAGCCCCAGCATTTT. It specifies CASKRTGDNQPQHF.

This chain links TRBV7-2 with TRBJ2-7; 14 bases fit TRBD2. The CDR3 runs 18 residues. V dropped 2 bases and J dropped 4; count of bases not matched to a gene: 10. Germline V gives CDR1 SGHTA, CDR2 FQGNSA. The CDR3: CASSLTPPGLAGAYEQYF. CDR3 DNA sequence: TGTGCCAGCAGCTTAACCCCCCCGGGACTAGCGGGAGCTTACGAGCAGTACTTC.

This clonotype has ten or more counts. The chain links TRBV14 to TRBJ2-2, with TRBD2 identical over 8 bases. Trimming took 6 bases from V and 7 from J; bases not matched to a gene: 7. The CDR3 is made up of 14 amino acids. Per germline, CDR1 SGHDN and CDR2 FVKESK. The CDR3 bases are TGTGCCAGCAGTCTTATAGCGGGGAGCGGGGAGCTGTTTTTT. This sequence encodes CASSLIAGSGELFF.

This chain connects TRBV29-1 to TRBJ1-2, with D possibly matching TRBD1 (5 bases). The CDR3 spans 15 residues. In germline, CDR1 is SQVTM, CDR2 ANQGSEA. V lost 7 bases, J lost 5 bases, and 23 bases lay in between. The CDR3 reads CSAIVRDVAWYGYTF. The CDR3 bases are TGCAGCGCCATCGTCCGGGACGTTGCCTGGTATGGCTACACCTTC.

V gene TRBV29-1 combines with J gene TRBJ2-1, with 12 bases fitting TRBD2. CDR1 and CDR2 from the germline V gene are SQVTM and ANQGSEA. CDR3 length: 14 amino acids. V lost 7 bases, J lost 8 bases, and 9 bases stayed unmatched. For the CDR3, the DNA is TGCAGCGCTGACCCGACTAGCGGGAGTCATGAGCAGTTCTTC. This codes for CSADPTSGSHEQFF.

In this sample, this clonotype turned up many times. CDR3 residues: CASSLMPIPDTQYF. Written as DNA, the CDR3 is TGTGCCAGCAGCTTAATGCCAATCCCAGATACGCAGTATTTT. The chain links TRBV11-2 to TRBJ2-3; no clear D gene. Germline CDR1 reads SGHAT; CDR2 reads FQNNGV. The V end was cut by 2 bases, the J end by 4 bases, with 10 bases between. The CDR3 extends over 14 amino acids.

Notes on this clonotype: The final CDR3 position lacks the conserved phenylalanine or tryptophan, pointing to a likely read error. V usage is TRBV6-5 and J usage is TRBJ1-1; D call uncertain. The germline gives CDR1 MNHEY, CDR2 SVGAGI. The CDR3 consists of 14 residues. Trimming took 0 bases from V and 4 from J, leaving 9 bases between them. CDR3 in amino acids: CASSYSIDATEAFS. CDR3 DNA sequence: TGTGCCAGCAGTTACTCCATAGATGCCACTGAAGCTTTCTCT.

The chain employs TRBV19 and TRBJ2-7; 7 bases map to TRBD2. Per germline, CDR1 LNHDA and CDR2 SQIVND (reference sequence). The CDR3 has 15 amino acids. After removal of 6 bases from V and 2 bases from J, the junction contained 10 bases not matched to a gene. The CDR3 DNA is TGTGCCAGTAGGCTTAAGCGGGGTAGGACCTACGAGCAGTACTTC. This encodes CASRLKRGRTYEQYF.